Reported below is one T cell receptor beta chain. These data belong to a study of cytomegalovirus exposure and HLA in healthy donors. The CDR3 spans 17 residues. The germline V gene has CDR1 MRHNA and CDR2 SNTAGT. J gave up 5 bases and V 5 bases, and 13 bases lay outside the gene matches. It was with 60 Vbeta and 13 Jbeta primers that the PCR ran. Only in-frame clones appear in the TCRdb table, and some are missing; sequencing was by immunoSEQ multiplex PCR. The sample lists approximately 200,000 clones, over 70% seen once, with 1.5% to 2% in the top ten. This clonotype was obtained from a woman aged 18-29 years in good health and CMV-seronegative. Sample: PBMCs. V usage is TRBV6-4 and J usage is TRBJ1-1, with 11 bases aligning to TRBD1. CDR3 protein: CASSPRRTGGAWTEAFF. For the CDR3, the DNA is TGTGCCAGCAGTCCCCGGAGGACAGGGGGCGCGTGGACTGAAGCTTTCTTT.